This T cell receptor beta chain was identified during a study of T cell repertoires in cytomegalovirus infection. Study overall: Evidence of both CMV infection and a matching HLA type came from public TCR beta signatures.

Study conclusions and caveats: What dominated the ex vivo response were HLA-C-restricted CMV-specific TCR beta clonotypes. There were carriers of CMV plus the relevant HLA, and cumulative public TCR beta family frequency identified them.

This clonotype was picked up a small number of times. Its specificity is not known. TCRdb re-derived calls from the reads in MiXCR, one entry per CDR3 protein. Altogether hundreds of thousands of distinct CDR3 sequences are present, roughly a third being singletons, with the ten largest covering about a sixth. CDR3 length: 15 amino acids. CDR1 is MNHEY, CDR2 SVGEGT, per germline. The V gene lost 5 bases and the J gene lost 0 bases, with 14 bases spanning the gap. The chain couples TRBV6-2 or TRBV6-3 to TRBJ2-7, with D perhaps TRBD1 (6 bases). Sequencing used cultured PBMCs, obtained from culture after CMV antigen stimulation. The sequence derives from a human donor in good health (CMV status not recorded). Some clones in this sample may be carry-over from other donors' samples. The CDR3 nucleotides read TGTGCCAGCAGTACAGACAGGAAAAGCTCCTACGAGCAGTACTTC. Its protein is CASSTDRKSSYEQYF.